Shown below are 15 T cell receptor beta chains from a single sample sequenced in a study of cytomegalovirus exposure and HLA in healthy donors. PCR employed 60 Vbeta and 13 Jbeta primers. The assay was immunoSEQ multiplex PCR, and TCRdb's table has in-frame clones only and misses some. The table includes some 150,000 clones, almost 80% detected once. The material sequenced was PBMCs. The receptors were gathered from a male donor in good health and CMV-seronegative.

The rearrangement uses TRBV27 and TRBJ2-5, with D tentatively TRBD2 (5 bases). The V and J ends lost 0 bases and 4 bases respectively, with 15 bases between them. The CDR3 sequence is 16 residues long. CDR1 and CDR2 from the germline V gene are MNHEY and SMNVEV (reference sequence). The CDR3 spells CASSLSPGLGVETQYF. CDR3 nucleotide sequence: TGTGCCAGCAGTTTATCACCGGGCCTGGGAGTAGAGACCCAGTACTTC.

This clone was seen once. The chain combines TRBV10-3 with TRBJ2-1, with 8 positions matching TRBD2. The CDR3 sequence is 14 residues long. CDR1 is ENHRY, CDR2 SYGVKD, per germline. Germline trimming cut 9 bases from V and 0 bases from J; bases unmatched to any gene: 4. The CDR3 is CAITSGSSYNEQFF. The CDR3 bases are TGTGCCATTACTAGCGGATCCTCCTACAATGAGCAGTTCTTC.

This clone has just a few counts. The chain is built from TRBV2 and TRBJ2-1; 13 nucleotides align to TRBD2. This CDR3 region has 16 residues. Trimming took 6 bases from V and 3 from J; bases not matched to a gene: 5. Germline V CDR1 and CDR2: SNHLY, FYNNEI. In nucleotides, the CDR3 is TGTGCCAGCAGGGTAACTAGCGGGGGGGACTACAATGAGCAGTTCTTC. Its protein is CASRVTSGGDYNEQFF.

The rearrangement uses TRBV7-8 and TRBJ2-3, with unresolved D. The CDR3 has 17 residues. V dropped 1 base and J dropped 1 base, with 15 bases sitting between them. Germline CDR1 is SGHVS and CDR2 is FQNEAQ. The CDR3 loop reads CASSLGPTRSGTDTQYF. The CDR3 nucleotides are TGTGCCAGCAGCTTAGGCCCAACTCGGTCCGGCACAGATACGCAGTATTTT.

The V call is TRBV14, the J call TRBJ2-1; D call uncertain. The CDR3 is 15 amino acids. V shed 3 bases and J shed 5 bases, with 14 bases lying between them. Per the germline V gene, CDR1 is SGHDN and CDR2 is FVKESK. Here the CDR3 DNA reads TGTGCCAGCAGCCACCCCACTCGTCCCCACAATGAGCAGTTCTTC. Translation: CASSHPTRPHNEQFF.

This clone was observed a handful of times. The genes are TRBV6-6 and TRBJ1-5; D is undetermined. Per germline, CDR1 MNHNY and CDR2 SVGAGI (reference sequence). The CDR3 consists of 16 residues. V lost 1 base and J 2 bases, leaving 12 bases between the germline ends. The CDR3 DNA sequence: TGTGCCAGCAGTTACTTGTATAGGGAGGGCAATCAGCCCCAGCATTTT. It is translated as CASSYLYREGNQPQHF.

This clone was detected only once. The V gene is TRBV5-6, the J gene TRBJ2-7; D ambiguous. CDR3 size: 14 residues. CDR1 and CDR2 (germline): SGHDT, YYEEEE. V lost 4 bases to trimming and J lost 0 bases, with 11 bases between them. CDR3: CASSPRLSSYEQYF. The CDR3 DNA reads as TGTGCCAGCAGCCCAAGACTGAGCTCCTACGAGCAGTACTTC.

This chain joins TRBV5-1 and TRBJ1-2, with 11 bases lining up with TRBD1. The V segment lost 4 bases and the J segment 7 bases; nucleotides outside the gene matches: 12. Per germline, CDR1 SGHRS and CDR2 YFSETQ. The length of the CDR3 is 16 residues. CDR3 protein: CASSVNSLGTGGGYTF. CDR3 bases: TGCGCCAGCAGCGTAAACTCCCTTGGGACAGGGGGTGGCTACACCTTC.

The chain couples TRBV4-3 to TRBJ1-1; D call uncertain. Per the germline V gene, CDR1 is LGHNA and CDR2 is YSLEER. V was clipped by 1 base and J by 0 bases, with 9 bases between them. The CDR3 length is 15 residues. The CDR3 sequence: CASSQALLMNTEAFF. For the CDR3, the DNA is TGCGCCAGCAGCCAAGCTCTGTTAATGAACACTGAAGCTTTCTTT.

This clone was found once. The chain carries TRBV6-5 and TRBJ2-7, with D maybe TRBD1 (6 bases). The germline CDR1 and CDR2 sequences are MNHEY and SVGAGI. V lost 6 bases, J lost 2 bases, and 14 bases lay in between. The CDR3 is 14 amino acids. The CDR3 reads CASRGRQAPYEQYF. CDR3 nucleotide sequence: TGTGCCAGCAGGGGCCGACAGGCTCCCTACGAGCAGTACTTC.

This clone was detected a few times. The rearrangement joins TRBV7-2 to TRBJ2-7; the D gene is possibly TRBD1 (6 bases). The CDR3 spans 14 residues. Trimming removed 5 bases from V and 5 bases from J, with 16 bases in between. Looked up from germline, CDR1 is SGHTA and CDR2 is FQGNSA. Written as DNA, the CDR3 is TGTGCCAGCAGCCGCGGAACAGGGATCCACGAGCAGTACTTC. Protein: CASSRGTGIHEQYF.

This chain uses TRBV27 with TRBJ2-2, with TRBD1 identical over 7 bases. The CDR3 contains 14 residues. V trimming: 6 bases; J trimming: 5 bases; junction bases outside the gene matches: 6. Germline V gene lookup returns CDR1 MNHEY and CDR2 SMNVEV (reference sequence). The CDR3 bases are TGTGCCAGCAGGAGAGGGGGCAAGACCGGGGAGCTGTTTTTT. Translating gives CASRRGGKTGELFF.

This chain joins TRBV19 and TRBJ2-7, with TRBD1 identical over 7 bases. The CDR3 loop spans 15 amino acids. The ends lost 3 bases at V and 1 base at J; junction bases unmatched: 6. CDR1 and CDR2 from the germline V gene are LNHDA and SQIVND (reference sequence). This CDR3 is CASSILTGQSYEQYF. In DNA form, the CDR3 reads TGTGCCAGTAGTATCTTGACAGGGCAATCCTACGAGCAGTACTTC.

CDR3 sequence (DNA): TGCGCCAGCAGCCAAGGGAATCCGGGGGGCTCCTACAATGAGCAGTTCTTC. Translating gives CASSQGNPGGSYNEQFF. The chain has TRBV4-3 and TRBJ2-1; TRBD2 agrees at 7 bases. J was trimmed by 0 bases and V by 1 base; bases with no gene match: 6. The length of the CDR3 is 17 residues. CDR1 and CDR2 (germline): LGHNA, YSLEER.

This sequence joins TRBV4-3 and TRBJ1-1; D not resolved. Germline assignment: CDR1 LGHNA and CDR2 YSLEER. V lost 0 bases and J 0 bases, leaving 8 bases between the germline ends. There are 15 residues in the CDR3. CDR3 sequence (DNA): TGCGCCAGCAGCCAAGAGCCGGTGATGAACACTGAAGCTTTCTTT. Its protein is CASSQEPVMNTEAFF.